This T cell receptor (beta chain) was sequenced during a study of control samples from healthy donors and cancer patients. Sequenced by immunoSEQ multiplex PCR; TCRdb stores in-frame clones only, minus some. The repertoire holds about 130,000 clones, with nearly 90% as singletons. Sequencing input: blood. This clonotype was obtained from a man aged 45-65 years in good health.

CDR3 DNA: TGTGCCAGCACCCCGAGGCAGGCAAGGGCTACGCAGTATTTT. Translation gives CASTPRQARATQYF. The rearrangement links TRBV28 to TRBJ2-3; D gene ambiguous. Deletions cut 7 bases from V and 8 bases from J, with 19 bases between. Germline V gene data show CDR1 as MDHEN and CDR2 as SYDVKM. The length of the CDR3 is 14 residues.